A selection of T cell receptor beta chains follows, all from one sample in a study of T cells in localized non-small cell lung cancer. This table comes from immunoSEQ multiplex PCR, and its TCRdb copy is limited to in-frame clones, with some not included. The table lists about 57,000 clones, approximately 90% of them singletons. The sample here was peripheral blood, taken before any cancer treatment. The source is a man aged 35-75 years with stage I lung adenocarcinoma. Each CDR3 is given with its conserved first and last residue. A D gene is named only where the DNA matches it firmly. For some rows the clone size is stated as once, few or many, or as a class when expanded; others skip it.

D gene: TRBD2
J gene: TRBJ2-5
clone size: -
V gene: TRBV20-1
CDR3 DNA: TGCAGTGCCCGGGGGGGAGAGACCCAGTACTTC
CDR3 protein: CSARGGETQYF

D gene: -
J gene: TRBJ1-3
clone size: -
V gene: TRBV4-2
CDR3 DNA: TGTGCCAGCAGCCAAGATCTTACAGCGCCTGGAAGCACCATATATTTT
CDR3 protein: CASSQDLTAPGSTIYF

D gene: -
J gene: TRBJ2-2
clone size: -
V gene: TRBV9
CDR3 DNA: TGTGCCAGCACCACTTTAGACGGAGGGAGGACCGGGGAGCTGTTTTTT
CDR3 protein: CASTTLDGGRTGELFF

D gene: -
J gene: TRBJ2-7
clone size: -
V gene: TRBV6-1
CDR3 DNA: TGTGCCAGCAGTGAAGTAGGACAAGGTTACGAGCAGTACTTC
CDR3 protein: CASSEVGQGYEQYF

D gene: -
J gene: TRBJ2-3
clone size: -
V gene: TRBV4-3
CDR3 DNA: TGCGCCAGCAGCCAAGATTGGGACGCCTTCACAGATACGCAGTATTTT
CDR3 protein: CASSQDWDAFTDTQYF

D gene: -
J gene: TRBJ1-1
clone size: -
V gene: TRBV7-7
CDR3 DNA: TGTGCTAGCAGCTTAGTTCCGAACACTGAAGCTTTCTTT
CDR3 protein: CASSLVPNTEAFF

D gene: -
J gene: TRBJ2-3
clone size: -
V gene: TRBV4-1
CDR3 DNA: TGCGCCAGCAGCCAAGAAAGAGTGGATACGCAGTATTTT
CDR3 protein: CASSQERVDTQYF

D gene: -
J gene: TRBJ2-7
clone size: -
V gene: TRBV7-6
CDR3 DNA: TGTGCCAGCAGCTTAGTGGCAGGGCACGAGCAGTACTTC
CDR3 protein: CASSLVAGHEQYF

D gene: -
J gene: TRBJ2-1
clone size: -
V gene: TRBV6-5
CDR3 DNA: TGTGCCAGCAGTTACTCGAAGTACTGGGGTGAGCAGTTCTTC
CDR3 protein: CASSYSKYWGEQFF

D gene: -
J gene: TRBJ1-1
clone size: -
V gene: TRBV6-1
CDR3 DNA: TGTGCCAGCAGGCCAAGGAACACTGAAGCTTTCTTT
CDR3 protein: CASRPRNTEAFF

D gene: TRBD1
J gene: TRBJ1-4
clone size: -
V gene: TRBV18
CDR3 DNA: TGTGCCAGCTCACCACTGACCGGGACAGGGAATGAAAAACTGTTTTTT
CDR3 protein: CASSPLTGTGNEKLFF

D gene: -
J gene: TRBJ1-1
clone size: -
V gene: TRBV6-5
CDR3 DNA: TGTGCCAGCAGTTACGGACACCGGAATACTGAAGCTTTCTTT
CDR3 protein: CASSYGHRNTEAFF

D gene: TRBD1
J gene: TRBJ1-2
clone size: -
V gene: TRBV4-1
CDR3 DNA: TGCGCCAGCAGCCAAGACAGGGGGACGAACTATGGCTACACCTTC
CDR3 protein: CASSQDRGTNYGYTF

D gene: TRBD2
J gene: TRBJ2-5
clone size: -
V gene: TRBV5-1
CDR3 DNA: TGCGCCAGCAGCTTGGTCCTGGGACTAGGCCAAGAGACCCAGTACTTC
CDR3 protein: CASSLVLGLGQETQYF

D gene: -
J gene: TRBJ2-2
clone size: -
V gene: TRBV6-6
CDR3 DNA: TGTGCCAGCAGGACGAAGAGGGAAACCGGGGAGCTGTTTTTT
CDR3 protein: CASRTKRETGELFF

D gene: -
J gene: TRBJ1-1
clone size: -
V gene: TRBV19
CDR3 DNA: TGTGCCAGTAGTCCGCAGGGTCGGAACACTGAAGCTTTCTTT
CDR3 protein: CASSPQGRNTEAFF

D gene: -
J gene: TRBJ2-2
clone size: -
V gene: TRBV5-5
CDR3 DNA: TGTGCCAGCAGCTTGGGTACTTCGTTCACCGGGGAGCTGTTTTTT
CDR3 protein: CASSLGTSFTGELFF

D gene: TRBD1
J gene: TRBJ2-2
clone size: -
V gene: TRBV29-1
CDR3 DNA: TGCAGCGTTGAAGAGAACCCGACAGGGGATCAGTCAAAAATCGCGAACACCGGGGAGCTGTTTTTT
CDR3 protein: CSVEENPTGDQSKIANTGELFF

D gene: TRBD2
J gene: TRBJ2-1
clone size: -
V gene: TRBV18
CDR3 DNA: TGTGCCAGCCGACTAGCGGATAACAATGAGCAGTTCTTC
CDR3 protein: CASRLADNNEQFF

D gene: -
J gene: TRBJ2-6
clone size: few
V gene: TRBV5-4
CDR3 DNA: TGTGCCAGCAGTACTCCCTCTGGGGCCAACGTCCTGACTTTC
CDR3 protein: CASSTPSGANVLTF

D gene: -
J gene: TRBJ1-5
clone size: -
V gene: TRBV5-6
CDR3 DNA: TGTGCCAGCAGCTTGGCCGGGGAGGTGGGACCCCAGCATTTT
CDR3 protein: CASSLAGEVGPQHF

D gene: -
J gene: TRBJ2-2
clone size: once
V gene: TRBV4-1
CDR3 DNA: TGCGCCAGCAGCCAAGTTTCTAGCAGGAACACCGGGGAGCTGTTTTTT
CDR3 protein: CASSQVSSRNTGELFF

D gene: TRBD2
J gene: TRBJ2-5
clone size: -
V gene: TRBV11-2
CDR3 DNA: TGTGCCAGCAGCCCTAGCGGCAACCAGTACTTC
CDR3 protein: CASSPSGNQYF

D gene: TRBD1
J gene: TRBJ2-5
clone size: -
V gene: TRBV6-6
CDR3 DNA: TGTGCCAGCAGTAGGACAGGGGCCGCTAAACAAGAGACCCAGTACTTC
CDR3 protein: CASSRTGAAKQETQYF

D gene: -
J gene: TRBJ2-5
clone size: once
V gene: TRBV19
CDR3 DNA: TGTGCCAGTCGGGCAGGGCAGTTACAAGAGACCCAGTACTTC
CDR3 protein: CASRAGQLQETQYF

D gene: -
J gene: TRBJ1-4
clone size: -
V gene: TRBV2
CDR3 DNA: TGTGCCAGCAGTGATAATGAAAAACTGTTTTTT
CDR3 protein: CASSDNEKLFF

D gene: -
J gene: TRBJ1-1
clone size: -
V gene: TRBV6-5
CDR3 DNA: TGTGCCAGCAGCCCCAGGCTGGTCACTGAAGCTTTCTTT
CDR3 protein: CASSPRLVTEAFF

D gene: -
J gene: TRBJ1-3
clone size: -
V gene: TRBV10-3
CDR3 DNA: TGTGCCATCAGCCAGGGCCGGCAGCGCTCTGGAAACACCATATATTTT
CDR3 protein: CAISQGRQRSGNTIYF

D gene: TRBD2
J gene: TRBJ2-1
clone size: -
V gene: TRBV18
CDR3 DNA: TGTGCCAGCTCTTACACTACTAGCGGAGCCTACAATGAGCAGTTCTTC
CDR3 protein: CASSYTTSGAYNEQFF

D gene: -
J gene: TRBJ1-6
clone size: -
V gene: TRBV6-5
CDR3 DNA: TGTGCCAGCAGTTCGACGGGGTCACCCCTCCACTTT
CDR3 protein: CASSSTGSPLHF

D gene: -
J gene: TRBJ2-3
clone size: -
V gene: TRBV27
CDR3 DNA: TGTGCCAGCGAGACAGATTGGGACTCCTTCCCATCAGATACGCAGTATTTT
CDR3 protein: CASETDWDSFPSDTQYF

D gene: -
J gene: TRBJ1-5
clone size: -
V gene: TRBV29-1
CDR3 DNA: TGCAGCGTTGCCCCGGGCCCCAATCAGCCCCAGCATTTT
CDR3 protein: CSVAPGPNQPQHF

D gene: TRBD1
J gene: TRBJ2-3
clone size: -
V gene: TRBV6-1
CDR3 DNA: TGTGCCAGTACAACAGGGGGCGCTGGGGCAGATACGCAGTATTTT
CDR3 protein: CASTTGGAGADTQYF

D gene: -
J gene: TRBJ1-2
clone size: -
V gene: TRBV27
CDR3 DNA: TGTGCCAGCAGAGAGTCGGGTCGCTATGGCTACACCTTC
CDR3 protein: CASRESGRYGYTF

D gene: TRBD2
J gene: TRBJ2-3
clone size: -
V gene: TRBV4-1
CDR3 DNA: TGCGCCAGCAGCAACCCGGGACTACGGTATGAAACCTACACAGATACGCAGTATTTT
CDR3 protein: CASSNPGLRYETYTDTQYF

D gene: -
J gene: TRBJ2-7
clone size: -
V gene: TRBV11-3
CDR3 DNA: TGTGCCAGCAGCTTAGTTCTCGGCTACGAGCAGTACTTC
CDR3 protein: CASSLVLGYEQYF

D gene: -
J gene: TRBJ1-4
clone size: -
V gene: TRBV6-9
CDR3 DNA: TGTGCCAGCAGTTACTCCCCCGGGCAGGCTGAAAAACTGTTTTTT
CDR3 protein: CASSYSPGQAEKLFF

D gene: TRBD1
J gene: TRBJ2-3
clone size: few
V gene: TRBV4-2
CDR3 DNA: TGTGCCAGCACCCCCGATACAGGGGCCACAGATACGCAGTATTTT
CDR3 protein: CASTPDTGATDTQYF

D gene: -
J gene: TRBJ1-5
clone size: -
V gene: TRBV19
CDR3 DNA: TGTGCCACCGCAGTATGGGGCCTTCATCAGCCCCAGCATTTT
CDR3 protein: CATAVWGLHQPQHF

D gene: -
J gene: TRBJ2-1
clone size: -
V gene: TRBV9
CDR3 DNA: TGTGCCAGCAGCGTCGGGACCCTATCGGGGAATGAGCAGTTCTTC
CDR3 protein: CASSVGTLSGNEQFF

D gene: TRBD1
J gene: TRBJ2-3
clone size: -
V gene: TRBV5-6
CDR3 DNA: TGTGCCAGCAGCCCGGGACAGGGGACAGATACGCAGTATTTT
CDR3 protein: CASSPGQGTDTQYF

D gene: TRBD1
J gene: TRBJ2-2
clone size: -
V gene: TRBV11-2
CDR3 DNA: TGTGCCAGCAGCTTCTTGACAGGGGGAACCGGGGAGCTGTTTTTT
CDR3 protein: CASSFLTGGTGELFF

D gene: -
J gene: TRBJ1-1
clone size: -
V gene: TRBV2
CDR3 DNA: TGTGCCAGCGCTCTTGGGGACTTGAACACTGAAGCTTTCTTT
CDR3 protein: CASALGDLNTEAFF

D gene: -
J gene: TRBJ1-6
clone size: -
V gene: TRBV30
CDR3 DNA: TGTGCCTTCAAATGGGGCAGTTATAATTCACCCCTCCACTTT
CDR3 protein: CAFKWGSYNSPLHF

D gene: -
J gene: TRBJ2-2
clone size: -
V gene: TRBV7-2
CDR3 DNA: TGTGCCAGCAGACGAGCCTGGAACACCGGGGAGCTGTTTTTT
CDR3 protein: CASRRAWNTGELFF

D gene: TRBD1
J gene: TRBJ2-1
clone size: -
V gene: TRBV12-5
CDR3 DNA: TGTGCTAGTGGTTTGGTCACAGGGGGAGGCTCCTACAATGAGCAGTTCTTC
CDR3 protein: CASGLVTGGGSYNEQFF

D gene: -
J gene: TRBJ2-7
clone size: -
V gene: TRBV28
CDR3 DNA: TGTGCCAGCAGCCGAACAGCGTACGAGCAGTACTTC
CDR3 protein: CASSRTAYEQYF

D gene: TRBD2
J gene: TRBJ2-5
clone size: -
V gene: TRBV11-3
CDR3 DNA: TGTGCCAGCAGCGTCGGGACTAGCGGCCAAGAGACCCAGTACTTC
CDR3 protein: CASSVGTSGQETQYF

D gene: -
J gene: TRBJ2-5
clone size: -
V gene: TRBV5-1
CDR3 DNA: TGCGCCAGCAGCTTAGCAAGTCGCGAGACCCAGTACTTC
CDR3 protein: CASSLASRETQYF

D gene: -
J gene: TRBJ2-7
clone size: -
V gene: TRBV6-1
CDR3 DNA: TGTGCCAGCAGGGGTGGACCTCCATGCTCCTACGAGCAGTACTTC
CDR3 protein: CASRGGPPCSYEQYF

D gene: TRBD2
J gene: TRBJ2-3
clone size: -
V gene: TRBV4-1
CDR3 DNA: TGCGCCAGCAGCCCATTAGGCCAACTAGCGGACACAGATACGCAGTATTTT
CDR3 protein: CASSPLGQLADTDTQYF

D gene: TRBD1
J gene: TRBJ2-2
clone size: -
V gene: TRBV11-2
CDR3 DNA: TGTGCCAGCAGCCCAGGGACAGGGGGCGCTTACGGGGAGCTGTTTTTT
CDR3 protein: CASSPGTGGAYGELFF

D gene: TRBD1
J gene: TRBJ1-1
clone size: -
V gene: TRBV14
CDR3 DNA: TGTGCCAGCAGCCAAGATCAGGCGACAGGGCGGACAGCTTTCTTT
CDR3 protein: CASSQDQATGRTAFF

D gene: -
J gene: TRBJ1-4
clone size: -
V gene: TRBV15
CDR3 DNA: TGTGCCACCAGCAGAGGGACGGTGTCGGTTAATGAAAAACTGTTTTTT
CDR3 protein: CATSRGTVSVNEKLFF

D gene: -
J gene: TRBJ1-1
clone size: -
V gene: TRBV2
CDR3 DNA: TGTGCCAGCAGAGGCGGGTCGGACACTGAAGCTTTCTTT
CDR3 protein: CASRGGSDTEAFF